These 13 T cell receptor beta chains were sequenced from one sample in a study of shared clonotypes between healthy human individuals. Only in-frame clones appear in the TCRdb table, and some are missing; sequencing was by immunoSEQ multiplex PCR. This table holds 2 million to 2.5 million clones, approximately 94% found once. The sequenced material came from naive CD4+ T cells sorted from blood. The subset: CD45RA+ positively selected. The receptors shown here come from a man aged 18 to 30 in good health.

The chain recombines TRBV11-2 with TRBJ1-5; D is perhaps TRBD1 (6 bases). Per germline, CDR1 SGHAT and CDR2 FQNNGV. This CDR3 has 13 residues. V lost 4 bases and J 4 bases, leaving 8 bases between the germline ends. The CDR3 DNA sequence: TGTGCCAGCAGCTACGGACAGAATCAGCCCCAGCATTTT. This encodes CASSYGQNQPQHF.

J is TRBJ2-7 and V is TRBV6-1, with TRBD2 matching over 10 bases. The CDR3 length is 14 residues. V lost 5 bases to trimming and J lost 0 bases; unmatched junction nucleotides: 1. Germline V gives CDR1 MNHNS, CDR2 SASEGT. The CDR3 region has the DNA TGTGCCAGCAGTTTAGCGGGGGGCTCCTACGAGCAGTACTTC. It codes for CASSLAGGSYEQYF.

The chain uses TRBV18 and TRBJ1-2; the match to TRBD1 covers 7 bases. V was pared by 2 bases and J by 4 bases, with 7 bases of the junction left unmatched. Germline assignment: CDR1 KGHSH and CDR2 LQKENI. This CDR3 is 15 amino acids long. The CDR3 region has the DNA TGTGCCAGCTCACCATTAACAGGGGTCGGCTATGGCTACACCTTC. Protein sequence: CASSPLTGVGYGYTF.

This chain uses TRBV11-2 with TRBJ2-1; 12 nucleotides line up with TRBD1. Germline values: CDR1 SGHAT, CDR2 FQNNGV. There are 15 residues in the CDR3. J gave up 8 bases and V 5 bases, and 7 bases lay outside the gene matches. This CDR3 reads CASSPGTGGSDEQFF. The CDR3 nucleotides read TGTGCCAGCAGCCCAGGGACAGGGGGCAGCGATGAGCAGTTCTTC.

The chain couples TRBV6-1 to TRBJ2-5, with 7 bases aligning to TRBD1. Per germline, CDR1 MNHNS and CDR2 SASEGT. With 1 base clipped from V and 2 bases from J, the junction kept 7 bases outside the gene matches. The CDR3 runs 16 residues. CDR3 bases: TGTGCCAGCAGTGAAGAAGGGACAGTGATTCAAGAGACCCAGTACTTC. Its translation is CASSEEGTVIQETQYF.

The chain recombines TRBV18 with TRBJ2-2; 8 bases are a match to TRBD2. Looked up from germline, CDR1 is KGHSH and CDR2 is LQKENI. This CDR3 contains 17 residues. The V and J ends lost 2 bases and 4 bases, in that order; junction bases with no gene match: 9. CDR3 amino acids: CASSPTSGQAGTGELFF. The CDR3 nucleotides read TGTGCCAGCTCACCAACTAGCGGCCAGGCGGGCACCGGGGAGCTGTTTTTT.

The rearrangement links TRBV5-4 to TRBJ2-1; 8 bases are a match to TRBD1. The J segment lost 9 bases and the V segment lost 4 bases, leaving 6 bases of the junction unmatched. The length of the CDR3 is 13 residues. CDR1 is SGHNT and CDR2 is YYREEE in the germline V gene (reference sequence). The CDR3 is CASSPTGVSEQFF. The CDR3 DNA reads as TGTGCCAGCAGCCCGACAGGGGTGAGTGAGCAGTTCTTC.

The rearrangement links TRBV9 to TRBJ2-1, with a possible D match to TRBD2 (5 bases). V was shortened by 0 bases and J by 3 bases, with 16 bases between the two germline ends. Germline V gene sequence: CDR1 SGDLS, CDR2 YYNGEE. CDR3 size: 17 residues. The CDR3 is CASSVGSGGSGYNEQFF. The CDR3 DNA reads as TGTGCCAGCAGCGTAGGGTCAGGAGGTAGTGGCTACAATGAGCAGTTCTTC.

This rearrangement joins TRBV6-5 to TRBJ1-1; TRBD1 matches at 7 bases. The CDR3 is 13 amino acids. Germline V gene lookup returns CDR1 MNHEY and CDR2 SVGAGI. The ends lost 6 bases at V and 6 bases at J; junction bases unmatched: 7. As DNA, the CDR3 is TGTGCCAGCAGCAACAGGGGAAGCGCTGAAGCTTTCTTT. It is translated as CASSNRGSAEAFF.

The rearrangement links TRBV12-5 to TRBJ2-2; D perhaps matches TRBD1 (6 bases). Trimming removed 2 bases at V and 1 base at J, with 8 bases between. This CDR3 has 15 amino acids. CDR1 is LGHNT, CDR2 FRNRAP, per germline. The CDR3 DNA sequence: TGTGCTAGTGGTTTGACAGGGATGAACACCGGGGAGCTGTTTTTT. Protein: CASGLTGMNTGELFF.

The chain employs TRBV16 and TRBJ1-6, with 9 bases aligning to TRBD1. Germline lookup yields CDR1 KGHSY and CDR2 FQNENV. This CDR3 spans 15 amino acids. V shed 7 bases and J 7 bases; nucleotides not matched to a gene: 8. CDR3 region: CASTWGQGENSPLHF. The DNA for the CDR3 is TGTGCCAGCACGTGGGGACAGGGCGAAAATTCACCCCTCCACTTT.

This sequence joins TRBV6-5 and TRBJ2-5; D remains unclear. Germline lookup yields CDR1 MNHEY and CDR2 SVGAGI. V shed 0 bases and J shed 1 base, with 9 bases lying between them. The CDR3 spans 15 residues. CDR3 in DNA: TGTGCCAGCAGTTACTCTAGGGCCCCCCAAGAGACCCAGTACTTC. Protein product: CASSYSRAPQETQYF.

The genes are TRBV11-3 and TRBJ2-7, with 9 bases matching TRBD2. V dropped 5 bases and J dropped 2; count of bases not matched to a gene: 7. This CDR3 has 15 amino acids. Germline V gives CDR1 SGHNT, CDR2 YENEEA. The CDR3 DNA sequence: TGTGCCAGCAGCCCCGTAGCGGGGGCCACCTACGAGCAGTACTTC. It codes for CASSPVAGATYEQYF.